The next 14 T cell receptor beta chains were all read from a single sample in a study of blood T cell repertoires in COVID-19. Using immunoSEQ multiplex PCR, the repertoire was profiled, and TCRdb retains in-frame clones only, with some absent. The sample comprises 130,000 or so clones, around 82% of which are singletons, and 1.4% rests with the top ten. The sample comprised peripheral blood. The origin of the receptors is a man between 60 and 70 years old with acute or convalescent COVID-19.

In this sample, this clone turned up once. The chain joins TRBV5-1 to TRBJ2-3; TRBD2 aligns across 7 bases. The CDR3 spans 16 residues. The V gene end was trimmed by 0 bases and the J gene end by 6 bases; junction bases not matched to a gene: 10. The germline gives CDR1 SGHRS, CDR2 YFSETQ. Here the CDR3 reads CASSLGGVGGTDTQYF. The CDR3 nucleotides read TGCGCCAGCAGCTTGGGAGGGGTCGGGGGGACGGATACGCAGTATTTT.

The chain is built from TRBV3-1 (or the pseudogene TRBV3-2) and TRBJ1-2; D is unresolved. Trimming took 0 bases from V and 9 from J, leaving 11 bases between them. The CDR3 length is 13 residues. CDR1 LGHDT and CDR2 YNNKEL come from the germline V gene (reference sequence). In DNA form, the CDR3 reads TGTGCCAGCAGCCAAGACGCGCGGGTCCGCTACACCTTC. Translated, it gives CASSQDARVRYTF.

This clone was detected once. The chain links TRBV3-1 (or the pseudogene TRBV3-2) to TRBJ1-2, with TRBD1 matching 10 bases. From germline, CDR1 is LGHDT and CDR2 YNNKEL (reference sequence). CDR3 length equals 13 residues. Trimming at V came to 4 bases and at J to 7 bases, leaving 3 bases not matched to a gene. As DNA, the CDR3 is TGTGCCAGCAGCCCTAGACAGGGGGCTGGCTACACCTTC. This sequence encodes CASSPRQGAGYTF.

The chain recombines TRBV7-9 with TRBJ1-1; D is unclear. Trimming stripped 5 bases from V and 6 bases from J, with 16 bases between. CDR3 length equals 14 residues. The germline V gene has CDR1 SEHNR and CDR2 FQNEAQ (reference sequence). CDR3 region: CASSTRSLTPEAFF. DNA of the CDR3: TGTGCCAGCAGCACACGCTCGTTAACCCCTGAAGCTTTCTTT. The full variable domain, with the rest looked up from reference TRBV7-9 and TRBJ1-1, is DTGVSQNPRHKITKRGQNVTFRCDPISEHNRLYWYRQTLGQGPEFLTYFQNEAQLEKSRLLSDRFSAERPKGSFSTLEIQRTEQGDSAMYLCASSTRSLTPEAFFGQGTRLTVV.

This clone was seen a handful of times. The J gene is TRBJ1-1, the V gene TRBV12-3 or TRBV12-4, with D unclear. This CDR3 has 13 amino acids. V dropped 11 bases and J dropped 0 bases, with 13 bases sitting between them. The CDR3 is CAAMRELNTEAFF. CDR3 sequence (DNA): TGTGCCGCCATGAGAGAGTTGAACACTGAAGCTTTCTTT.

The chain is built from TRBV5-1 and TRBJ2-2; D might be TRBD2 (6 bases). V lost 5 bases and J lost 2, with 10 bases in between. The CDR3 is 14 amino acids. The germline CDR1 and CDR2 sequences are SGHRS and YFSETQ. The CDR3 sequence: CASRGLTNTGELFF. The CDR3 nucleotides read TGCGCCAGCAGAGGACTAACTAACACCGGGGAGCTGTTTTTT.

This clone was seen a single time. The chain uses TRBV3-1 (or the pseudogene TRBV3-2) and TRBJ1-3; the D is unclear. The CDR3 has 15 residues. V dropped 8 bases and J dropped 0 bases, with 14 bases sitting between them. Germline loops: CDR1 LGHDT, CDR2 YNNKEL (reference sequence). As DNA, the CDR3 is TGTGCCAGCTCCCCGGGAGCCATCTCTGGAAACACCATATATTTT. This gives the protein CASSPGAISGNTIYF.

This chain links TRBV5-1 with TRBJ2-2; D not resolved. In germline, CDR1 is SGHRS, CDR2 YFSETQ. The V gene lost 4 bases and the J gene lost 2 bases, with 12 bases spanning the gap. CDR3 length: 15 residues. The CDR3 region is CASSTLGVNTGELFF. The CDR3 bases are TGCGCCAGCAGCACCCTCGGAGTCAACACCGGGGAGCTGTTTTTT.

The rearrangement uses TRBV7-3 and TRBJ2-2, with D maybe TRBD1 (6 bases). V was clipped by 3 bases and J by 0 bases, with 14 bases between them. Germline V gene sequence: CDR1 SGHTA, CDR2 FQGTGA. The CDR3 consists of 17 residues. CDR3 in amino acids: CASSLPEQGSNTGELFF. The CDR3 DNA sequence: TGTGCCAGCAGCTTGCCTGAACAGGGATCGAACACCGGGGAGCTGTTTTTT.

This sequence joins TRBV15 and TRBJ1-1; no clear D gene. The CDR3 runs 13 residues. Germline CDR1 is LNHNV and CDR2 is YYDKDF (reference sequence). V gave up 3 bases and J gave up 4 bases, with 9 bases separating them. The chain's CDR3 is CATSSAFSTEAFF. As DNA, the CDR3 is TGTGCCACCAGCAGCGCATTCAGCACTGAAGCTTTCTTT.

This chain links TRBV29-1 with TRBJ2-5, with a possible D match to TRBD2 (5 bases). V was shortened by 1 base and J by 0 bases, with 6 bases between the two germline ends. This CDR3 contains 13 residues. Germline assignment: CDR1 SQVTM and CDR2 ANQGSEA. The CDR3 protein is CSVEAGYQETQYF. The CDR3 DNA sequence: TGCAGCGTTGAAGCGGGATACCAAGAGACCCAGTACTTC.

The sample holds one count of this clone. This chain joins TRBV15 and TRBJ2-3, with TRBD2 as a possible D gene (5 bases). Per the germline V gene, CDR1 is LNHNV and CDR2 is YYDKDF (reference sequence). CDR3 size: 14 residues. The V gene lost 3 bases and the J gene lost 2 bases, with 9 bases spanning the gap. CDR3 in amino acids: CATSRDFSTDTQYF. In nucleotides, the CDR3 is TGTGCCACCAGCAGGGACTTCTCCACAGATACGCAGTATTTT.

This clone was recorded a few times. This sequence joins TRBV19 and TRBJ2-7; D is possibly TRBD2 (5 bases). V shed 0 bases and J shed 6 bases, with 15 bases lying between them. In germline, CDR1 is LNHDA, CDR2 SQIVND (reference sequence). CDR3 size: 15 residues. In DNA form, the CDR3 reads TGTGCCAGTAGTATAGAAACTCTCCTGGGGAGCGAGCAGTACTTC. It encodes CASSIETLLGSEQYF.

This clone was observed once. The J gene is TRBJ1-5, the V gene TRBV4-2; D unresolved. CDR1 is LGHNA and CDR2 is YNFKEQ in the germline V gene. The CDR3 is 12 amino acids. V lost 0 bases to trimming and J lost 7 bases, with 4 bases between them. CDR3 bases: TGTGCCAGCAGCCAAGACGGGCAGCCCCAGCATTTT. Residues: CASSQDGQPQHF.